A selection of T cell receptor beta chains follows, all from one sample in a study of T-cell reconstitution after alpha-beta-depleted transplantation in children. TCRdb re-derived calls from the PCR reads in MiXCR, one entry per CDR3 protein. The sample includes 540,000 or so distinct CDR3 sequences, about 21% of them seen just once. The sequencing used PBMCs, mostly from graft donor cells, collected 360 days after TCRalphabeta/CD19-depleted stem cell transplant. The receptors derive from a boy less than two years old who had a stem cell transplant for acute myeloid leukemia, so the T cells may come from the graft donor. Both conserved end residues are part of each CDR3. D genes are given only for firm matches. The size of a clone is reported for some rows only, either as once, few or many, or as a class for expanded clones.

j_gene,v_gene,d_gene,abundance,CDR3nt,CDR3aa
TRBJ2-1,TRBV20-1,TRBD2,many,TGCAGTGCTAGTAGGCGGGAGGAGCAGTTCTTC,CSASRREEQFF
TRBJ2-7,TRBV20-1,.,many,TGCAGTGCTAGAAGGCCGGGGTCGAGGTACGAGCAGTACTTC,CSARRPGSRYEQYF
TRBJ2-7,TRBV6-5,.,.,TGTGCCAGCAGTTCTCCCGGGACAAGTGGAAGTTACGAGCAGTACTTC,CASSSPGTSGSYEQYF
TRBJ2-3,TRBV10-2,.,.,TGCGCCAGCAGTGCGTGCCGTAGCACAGATACGCAGTATTTT,CASSACRSTDTQYF
TRBJ1-5,TRBV18,TRBD1,.,TGTGCCAGCTCACCTGACAGGGATCTGCAGCCCCAGCATTTT,CASSPDRDLQPQHF
TRBJ2-3,TRBV24-1,TRBD1,few,TGTGCCACCTCCCGGGACAGGGGCACTAGCACAGATACGCAGTATTTT,CATSRDRGTSTDTQYF
TRBJ2-5,TRBV28,.,.,TGTGCCAGCAGTTCTGGAGGCCAGTACCAAGAGACCCAGTACTTC,CASSSGGQYQETQYF
TRBJ2-3,TRBV6-2/TRBV6-3,TRBD2,.,TGTGCCAGCAGTTACTCCACTCCTATACTAGCGGGGCCTCGCACAGATACGCAGTATTTT,CASSYSTPILAGPRTDTQYF
TRBJ2-5,TRBV7-9,.,many,TGTGCCAGCAGCCTCCGACGGAGAGAGACCCAGTACTTC,CASSLRRRETQYF
TRBJ2-3,TRBV4-3,.,many,TGCGCCAGCAGCCAAGAGCCCTGGAGGCTCACAGATACGCAGTATTTT,CASSQEPWRLTDTQYF
TRBJ2-3,TRBV20-1,.,many,TGCAGTGCAGCAATTAGCACAGATACGCAGTATTTT,CSAAISTDTQYF
TRBJ2-7,TRBV5-1,.,many,TGCGCCAGCAGCTTAGGGGGGACAACAGCCAACTCCGACGAGCAGTACTTC,CASSLGGTTANSDEQYF
TRBJ1-1,TRBV28,TRBD1,few,TGTGCCAGCAGTCCCCTGGACAGGGCGGTCACTGAAGCTTTCTTT,CASSPLDRAVTEAFF
TRBJ1-1,TRBV6-2/TRBV6-3,.,.,TGTGCCAGCAGTCGGGATTCAGATGCTTTCTTT,CASSRDSDAFF
TRBJ2-1,TRBV6-5,TRBD1,many,TGTGCCAGCAGTTACTCTACAGGGGCGATTGAGCAGTTCTTC,CASSYSTGAIEQFF
TRBJ2-4,TRBV20-1,TRBD1,many,TGCAGTGCGAGTGGGACAGGGAACATTCAGTACTTC,CSASGTGNIQYF
TRBJ1-4,TRBV29-1,.,.,TGCAGCGTTGGGGGGAGCACAGACCTAGCAGAAAAACTGTTTTTT,CSVGGSTDLAEKLFF
TRBJ2-1,TRBV12-3/TRBV12-4,TRBD2,.,TGTGCCAGCAGCGGACTAGCGGAGAGCTCCTACAATGAGCAGTTCTTC,CASSGLAESSYNEQFF
TRBJ2-1,TRBV9,.,many,TGTGCCAGCAGCACGTCCGGGACGATAAACAATGAGCAGTTCTTC,CASSTSGTINNEQFF
TRBJ2-1,TRBV12-3/TRBV12-4,.,.,TGTGCCAGCAGTTTAGCGCTGGGAAACTCCTACAATGAGCAGTTCTTC,CASSLALGNSYNEQFF
TRBJ2-3,TRBV2,.,once,TGTGCCAGCCGGGGGGCAGCTTTCACAGATACGCAGTATTTT,CASRGAAFTDTQYF
TRBJ2-3,TRBV20-1,TRBD1,many,TGCAGTGCTTTGACAGGGCACTCAGATACGCAGTATTTT,CSALTGHSDTQYF
TRBJ1-2,TRBV15,TRBD1,.,TGTGCCACCAGCAGAGATAGGACAGGGGCTGGCTACACCTTC,CATSRDRTGAGYTF
TRBJ2-4,TRBV20-1,TRBD2,few,TGCAGTGCTAGTGCGCTAGCGGGGGCCGGGGGCATTCAGTACTTC,CSASALAGAGGIQYF
TRBJ2-4,TRBV27,.,.,TGTGCCAGCAGTTTTCGGGGCGCTACCACCCTAGCCAAAAACATTCAGTACTTC,CASSFRGATTLAKNIQYF
TRBJ1-6,TRBV7-6,.,few,TGTGCCAGCAGCCAAACAACGGGCGGGGGGCGTAGTTCACCCCTCCACTTT,CASSQTTGGGRSSPLHF
TRBJ1-5,TRBV18,TRBD1,.,TGTGCCAGCTCACCCTCGGACAGGGGCAATCAGCCCCAGCATTTT,CASSPSDRGNQPQHF
TRBJ2-3,TRBV13,.,.,TGTGCCAGCAGCTTAGGAGCCCGTGCTAGCACAGATACGCAGTATTTT,CASSLGARASTDTQYF
TRBJ2-3,TRBV6-1,.,.,TGTGCCAGCAGCCACGACGGGGTTAGAGATACGCAGTATTTT,CASSHDGVRDTQYF
TRBJ2-7,TRBV7-2,.,many,TGTGCCAGCAGCCTACCTACTAGCAAGTACGAGCAGTACTTC,CASSLPTSKYEQYF
TRBJ2-7,TRBV18,.,few,TGTGCCAGCTCACCTAGGGACACCGGTTTCGAGCAGTACTTC,CASSPRDTGFEQYF
TRBJ2-2,TRBV7-9,.,few,TGTGCCAGCAGCCGTTCCGGGGAGTCGGCCGGGGAGCTGTTTTTT,CASSRSGESAGELFF
TRBJ2-3,TRBV4-1,.,once,TGCGCCAGCAGCCAAGATCTGTCCGCAGATACGCAGTATTTT,CASSQDLSADTQYF
TRBJ2-3,TRBV30,.,many,TGTGCCTGGAGTGTACGTGCAGATACGCAGTATTTT,CAWSVRADTQYF
TRBJ2-5,TRBV24-1,.,.,TGTGCCACCAGTGAAGGGTCGGACTACCAAGAGACCCAGTACTTC,CATSEGSDYQETQYF
TRBJ2-7,TRBV27,.,few,TGTGCCAGCAGCCCAAACGGGGGATACGAGCAGTACTTC,CASSPNGGYEQYF
TRBJ1-4,TRBV29-1,TRBD1,.,TGCAGCGTCTCAACGACAGGGGTGAGGGAAAAACTGTTTTTT,CSVSTTGVREKLFF
TRBJ1-1,TRBV10-3,.,.,TGTGCCATTGGAACCCGGGACATTAGAGCGAACACTGAAGCTTTCTTT,CAIGTRDIRANTEAFF
TRBJ1-4,TRBV7-8,.,.,TGTGCCAGCAGCCGGACGGCGGGTAATGAAAAACTGTTTTTT,CASSRTAGNEKLFF
TRBJ1-2,TRBV10-3,TRBD1,.,TGTGCCATCAGGCCGGACAGGACGGGAAACTATGGCTACACCTTC,CAIRPDRTGNYGYTF
TRBJ2-1,TRBV4-3,.,few,TGCGCCAGCAGCTTTGAGGCTAGCGTATACAATGAGCAGTTCTTC,CASSFEASVYNEQFF
TRBJ2-2,TRBV5-1,TRBD1,many,TGCGCCAGCAGGAACCGAACAGGGGGGTCCACCGGGGAGCTGTTTTTT,CASRNRTGGSTGELFF
TRBJ2-7,TRBV27,.,.,TGTGCCAGCAGTCTACGGACGGGGGACTACGAGCAGTACTTC,CASSLRTGDYEQYF
TRBJ2-5,TRBV18,.,.,TGTGCCAGCTCAATCCAACAGGGAAGAGAAGAGACCCAGTACTTC,CASSIQQGREETQYF